One and the same sample provided the 5 T cell receptor beta chains below, sequenced in a study of T cells of healthy individuals. TCRdb used MiXCR to reprocess the 5' RACE reads, holding one entry per CDR3 protein. Of some 100,000 distinct CDR3 sequences listed, approximately 18% are singletons. These receptors were collected from a human donor in good health.

This clonotype was picked up many times. V gene TRBV18 combines with J gene TRBJ1-1; 11 bases map to TRBD1. Germline-derived CDR1 and CDR2 are KGHSH and LQKENI. The length of the CDR3 is 14 residues. V lost 4 bases, J lost 5 bases, and 3 bases stayed unmatched. The CDR3 coding sequence is TGTGCCAGCTCACTCCGGGACAGGGGGACTGAAGCTTTCTTT. This codes for CASSLRDRGTEAFF.

V and J are TRBV5-5 and TRBJ2-5, with 7 positions matching TRBD2. V shed 2 bases, J shed 3 bases, and the junction held 4 bases outside the gene matches. Germline V CDR1 and CDR2: SGHKS, YYEKEE (reference sequence). The CDR3 loop spans 14 amino acids. CDR3 sequence: CASSFPRGEETQYF. The CDR3 DNA is TGTGCCAGCAGCTTTCCCCGGGGGGAAGAGACCCAGTACTTC. The complete variable domain, with remaining parts taken from reference TRBV5-5 and TRBJ2-5, reads DAGVTQSPTHLIKTRGQQVTLRCSPISGHKSVSWYQQVLGQGPQFIFQYYEKEERGRGNFPDRFSARQFPNYSSELNVNALLLGDSALYLCASSFPRGEETQYFGPGTRLLVL.

The chain links TRBV15 to TRBJ2-1, with TRBD2 matching over 12 bases. Unmatched junction bases numbered 7, after V lost 1 base and J lost 3 bases. The CDR3 runs 18 residues. The V gene's germline CDR1 is LNHNV and CDR2 YYDKDF (reference sequence). This CDR3 reads CATSRASGLAGFYNEQFF. The CDR3 DNA reads TGTGCCACCAGCAGAGCATCGGGACTAGCGGGCTTCTACAATGAGCAGTTCTTC.

This clonotype has only a few counts. The rearrangement joins TRBV6-5 to TRBJ2-1; maybe TRBD1 (6 bases). Trimming left V 4 bases short and J 8 bases short, with 12 bases between. The CDR3 has 13 amino acids. Germline-derived CDR1 and CDR2 are MNHEY and SVGAGI. CDR3 in DNA: TGTGCCAGCAGTTTGGGACAATCCGATGAGCAGTTCTTC. This encodes CASSLGQSDEQFF.

This clonotype came up many times. This rearrangement joins TRBV2 to TRBJ2-3, with 10 bases that match TRBD2. The CDR3 is 17 residues long. CDR1 SNHLY and CDR2 FYNNEI come from the germline V gene. The V gene end was trimmed by 10 bases and the J gene end by 2 bases; junction bases not matched to a gene: 15. Here the CDR3 reads CATIPLGGTSDTDTQYF. CDR3 bases: TGTGCCACCATACCGCTTGGCGGGACTAGCGACACAGATACGCAGTATTTT.